Listed below are T cell receptor beta chains from one sample, sequenced in a study of blood T cell repertoires in COVID-19. The protocol was immunoSEQ multiplex PCR, while the TCRdb copy is restricted to in-frame clones and leaves out a portion. The profile covers some 180,000 clones, with roughly four fifths appearing a single time and around 9.9% taken by the ten largest. Input material: peripheral blood. These receptors were obtained from a man between 65 and 85 years old with active or convalescent COVID-19. Each CDR3 is given with its conserved first and last residue. The order of the fields is clone size, V gene, J gene, D gene, CDR3 protein. The D gene is left open where the match is weak. Rows give clone size only sometimes, using once, few, many, or a class for an expanded clone.

size: -; V: TRBV3-1/TRBV3-2; J: TRBJ1-1; D: -; CDR3: CASSQPGLGTEAFF
size: -; V: TRBV5-1; J: TRBJ2-2; D: -; CDR3: CASSLEGLNTGELFF
size: -; V: TRBV5-1; J: TRBJ1-2; D: -; CDR3: CASSLGDIYGYTF
size: -; V: TRBV6-1; J: TRBJ2-7; D: -; CDR3: CASTLRGGFYEQYF
size: -; V: TRBV6-5; J: TRBJ1-6; D: -; CDR3: CASSYEKTPNSPLHF
size: -; V: TRBV27; J: TRBJ2-1; D: TRBD2; CDR3: CASGTSGSLSLYNEQFF
size: -; V: TRBV19; J: TRBJ2-1; D: -; CDR3: CASSIVNSHNEQFF
size: -; V: TRBV11-2; J: TRBJ1-2; D: -; CDR3: CASSPRQRLRLYGYTF
size: -; V: TRBV19; J: TRBJ2-3; D: -; CDR3: CASSFERKTSTDTQYF
size: -; V: TRBV27; J: TRBJ1-4; D: -; CDR3: CASSTPGTAREKLFF
size: -; V: TRBV6-5; J: TRBJ2-7; D: -; CDR3: CASSYAGRGRDEQYF
size: -; V: TRBV11-2; J: TRBJ1-2; D: TRBD1; CDR3: CASSLDRTGGHGYTF
size: -; V: TRBV28; J: TRBJ1-2; D: TRBD1; CDR3: CASSRSGGDYGYTF
size: -; V: TRBV5-4; J: TRBJ1-1; D: TRBD1; CDR3: CASSLPWTGGETEAFF
size: once; V: TRBV29-1; J: TRBJ2-5; D: -; CDR3: CSVEGGQTLIETQYF
size: few; V: TRBV30; J: TRBJ2-7; D: TRBD2; CDR3: CAWKRTRNSYEQYF
size: -; V: TRBV18; J: TRBJ1-3; D: -; CDR3: CASSPPAGWGNTIYF
size: -; V: TRBV5-8; J: TRBJ1-2; D: -; CDR3: CASRSRGWYGYTF
size: -; V: TRBV15; J: TRBJ1-6; D: -; CDR3: CATSRDRGSPLHF
size: -; V: TRBV7-2; J: TRBJ1-1; D: -; CDR3: CASSFWRTGLNTEAFF
size: -; V: TRBV12-3/TRBV12-4; J: TRBJ2-7; D: -; CDR3: CASSSTVDEQYF
size: -; V: TRBV10-3; J: TRBJ2-2; D: -; CDR3: CAISDSYISTGELFF
size: -; V: TRBV14; J: TRBJ2-1; D: -; CDR3: CASSSRHLGRINEQFF
size: -; V: TRBV13; J: TRBJ2-7; D: TRBD2; CDR3: CASSLVSGGPRDEQYF
size: -; V: TRBV24-1; J: TRBJ1-2; D: -; CDR3: CATSDSGRGDDGYTF
size: -; V: TRBV30; J: TRBJ1-5; D: TRBD1; CDR3: CAWSSDRGQPQHF
size: -; V: TRBV2; J: TRBJ1-5; D: TRBD1; CDR3: CASSAPGQGFRNQPQHF
size: -; V: TRBV30; J: TRBJ2-7; D: -; CDR3: CAWSPLDYEQYF
size: few; V: TRBV30; J: TRBJ1-1; D: -; CDR3: CAWSRLNEAFF
size: -; V: TRBV6-2/TRBV6-3; J: TRBJ2-5; D: TRBD1; CDR3: CASSYSPDRGETQYF
size: -; V: TRBV21-1; J: TRBJ1-6; D: -; CDR3: CASSKVVGTGGSSYNSPLHF
size: -; V: TRBV30; J: TRBJ1-2; D: -; CDR3: CAWSRPQGGGYTF
size: -; V: TRBV19; J: TRBJ1-1; D: TRBD1; CDR3: CASSPGRGIEAFF
size: -; V: TRBV7-9; J: TRBJ1-5; D: -; CDR3: CASSLGLGSFNQPQHF
size: -; V: TRBV9; J: TRBJ1-5; D: -; CDR3: CASSATTGRQPQHF